The clone carrying this T cell receptor (beta chain) came up many times. This sample was taken from a study of T cells after yellow fever vaccination. Template-switching 5'RACE yielded the TCR cDNA; a universal primer site and UMIs were added in the process. TCRdb reanalysed the 5' RACE reads using MiXCR and keeps one entry per CDR3 protein. The sample carries 250,000 to 350,000 distinct CDR3 sequences, 7.5% to 9% recorded once. This specimen consisted of CD4+ T cells sorted from PBMCs, obtained 5 days after the yellow fever booster vaccination. The sequence came from a man aged 18 to 29 who received the YFV17D yellow fever vaccine.

The CDR3 protein is CASSQDQPGDETQYF. CDR3 nucleotide sequence: TGCGCCAGCAGCCAAGATCAGCCAGGGGACGAGACCCAGTACTTC. The chain employs TRBV4-3 and TRBJ2-5; perhaps TRBD1 as D (6 bases). Trimming removed 0 bases at V and 5 bases at J, with 13 bases between. This CDR3 region has 15 residues. Germline CDR1 reads LGHNA; CDR2 reads YSLEER.